This T cell receptor beta chain was recovered during a study of CD8 T cells in ankylosing spondylitis. TCRdb called the 5' RACE reads again in MiXCR, with one record for every CDR3 protein. This sample has under 950,000 distinct CDR3 sequences, with 15% to 20% found just once. Germline loops: CDR1 SGHVS, CDR2 FQNEAQ. V trimming: 7 bases; J trimming: 0 bases; junction bases outside the gene matches: 12. The CDR3 covers 16 residues. Only a few counts were recorded for this clonotype. Its antigen is not identified. Findings of the study overall: Among TCR beta sequences, a motif of several highly homologous variants appeared characteristic of ankylosing spondylitis blood.

Sequenced sample: blood, either unsorted or a sorted T cell fraction (not recorded which). The clonotype was recovered from a male donor with ankylosing spondylitis. The chain employs TRBV7-8 and TRBJ2-7; TRBD1 agrees at 7 bases. In nucleotides, the CDR3 is TGTGCCAGCACGCCGATCTCCGGGACAGACTCCTACGAGCAGTACTTC. Its translation is CASTPISGTDSYEQYF.